Following are 23 T cell receptor beta chains from one sample sequenced in a study of blood T cell repertoires in COVID-19. Libraries were prepared by immunoSEQ multiplex PCR; TCRdb keeps only in-frame clonotypes and omits some of them. Of under 300,000 clones in the sample, roughly nine tenths are singletons; the top ten hold 2.4%. The sequenced material came from PBMCs or T cells enriched from blood (not recorded which). Receptors originate from a woman in her late teens or twenties who had recovered from COVID-19.

This chain connects TRBV19 to TRBJ1-2; D uncertain. The germline V gene has CDR1 LNHDA and CDR2 SQIVND (reference sequence). This CDR3 comprises 15 residues. Trimming removed 2 bases from V and 0 bases from J, with 10 bases in between. The CDR3 sequence is CASSISGTSNYGYTF. The DNA of the CDR3 is TGTGCCAGTAGTATAAGTGGCACCTCTAACTATGGCTACACCTTC.

The chain is built from TRBV28 and TRBJ1-2; no clear D. CDR1 and CDR2 (germline): MDHEN, SYDVKM. The CDR3 contains 16 residues. V was trimmed by 3 bases and J by 6 bases, leaving 20 bases between them. CDR3 DNA sequence: TGTGCCAGCAGTTTTGAGACAACCCTCGGCTCAAATGGCTACACCTTC. As protein: CASSFETTLGSNGYTF.

The V gene is TRBV23-1, the J gene TRBJ1-2; 7 bases agree with TRBD1. TRBV23-1 is an ORF, with its function uncertain. The trim removed 4 bases at V and 2 bases at J, leaving 4 bases unmatched. The CDR3 spans 14 residues. The DNA of the CDR3 is TGCGCCAGCAGTCGGCACAGGGGCAACTATGGCTACACCTTC. It is translated as CASSRHRGNYGYTF.

The CDR3 sequence: CASSASGSGQGVGYGYTF. In DNA, the CDR3 is TGTGCCAGCAGCGCAAGTGGGTCGGGACAGGGCGTCGGCTATGGCTACACCTTC. This chain uses TRBV9 with TRBJ1-2; TRBD1 matches 9 bases. The V segment lost 3 bases and the J segment 4 bases; nucleotides outside the gene matches: 16. Looked up from germline, CDR1 is SGDLS and CDR2 is YYNGEE. This CDR3 region has 18 residues. The entire variable domain, with the rest obtained from reference TRBV9 and TRBJ1-2, is as follows: DSGVTQTPKHLITATGQRVTLRCSPRSGDLSVYWYQQSLDQGLQFLIQYYNGEERAKGNILERFSAQQFPDLHSELNLSSLELGDSALYFCASSASGSGQGVGYGYTFGSGTRLTVV.

This sequence joins TRBV5-1 and TRBJ1-4, with D possibly being TRBD1 (5 bases). CDR1 and CDR2 (germline): SGHRS, YFSETQ. The V end lost 0 bases, the J end lost 8 bases, and 14 bases lay between the germline ends. CDR3 length equals 15 residues. CDR3: CASSLEAGIREKLFF. The CDR3 DNA follows: TGCGCCAGCAGCTTGGAGGCAGGGATCCGGGAAAAACTGTTTTTT. Full variable domain (outside the CDR3, taken from reference TRBV5-1 and TRBJ1-4): KAGVTQTPRYLIKTRGQQVTLSCSPISGHRSVSWYQQTPGQGLQFLFEYFSETQRNKGNFPGRFSGRQFSNSRSEMNVSTLELGDSALYLCASSLEAGIREKLFFGSGTQLSVL.

The chain employs TRBV11-2 and TRBJ2-3; D is uncertain. The CDR3 length is 16 residues. V was trimmed by 2 bases and J by 0 bases, leaving 12 bases between them. CDR1 and CDR2 from the germline V gene are SGHAT and FQNNGV. The CDR3 here is CASSLPGLTSTDTQYF. The CDR3 coding sequence is TGTGCCAGCAGCTTACCCGGTCTTACTAGCACAGATACGCAGTATTTT.

The chain uses TRBV9 and TRBJ2-1; 7 nucleotides line up with TRBD2. The germline V gene encodes CDR1 SGDLS and CDR2 YYNGEE. V was clipped by 2 bases and J by 5 bases; unmatched bases: 13. The CDR3 contains 17 residues. CDR3 sequence reads: CASSVRGDRLTDNEQFF. The CDR3 region has the DNA TGTGCCAGCAGCGTCCGGGGGGACCGATTAACCGACAATGAGCAGTTCTTC. Full variable domain (remainder filled in from reference TRBV9 and TRBJ2-1): DSGVTQTPKHLITATGQRVTLRCSPRSGDLSVYWYQQSLDQGLQFLIQYYNGEERAKGNILERFSAQQFPDLHSELNLSSLELGDSALYFCASSVRGDRLTDNEQFFGPGTRLTVL.

The chain joins TRBV9 to TRBJ2-2; 12 nucleotides align to TRBD2. V was clipped by 4 bases and J by 4 bases; unmatched bases: 2. The CDR3 totals 15 residues. CDR1 and CDR2 (germline): SGDLS, YYNGEE. The CDR3 is CASSQTSGGTGELFF. As DNA, the CDR3 is TGTGCCAGCAGCCAGACTAGCGGGGGCACCGGGGAGCTGTTTTTT.

J is TRBJ1-5 and V is TRBV19; no definite D call. V lost 8 bases, J lost 2 bases, and 19 bases lay in between. CDR1 is LNHDA, CDR2 SQIVND, per germline (reference sequence). This CDR3 is built from 16 residues. The DNA for the CDR3 is TGTGCCAGTTCCCCCCCGGGGTTTGGCCGCAATCAGCCCCAGCATTTT. Protein: CASSPPGFGRNQPQHF.

The chain carries TRBV5-1 and TRBJ1-2; 9 bases fit TRBD1. Germline trimming cut 4 bases from V and 7 bases from J; bases unmatched to any gene: 14. The CDR3 consists of 16 residues. Germline V gene data show CDR1 as SGHRS and CDR2 as YFSETQ. The CDR3 loop reads CASSTRPGQGAGGYTF. CDR3 sequence (DNA): TGCGCCAGCAGCACCCGGCCGGGACAGGGAGCAGGTGGCTACACCTTC.

The chain uses TRBV19 and TRBJ1-2; 8 nucleotides agree with TRBD1. In germline, CDR1 is LNHDA, CDR2 SQIVND (reference sequence). V lost 6 bases, J lost 4 bases, and 16 bases stayed unmatched. There are 17 residues in the CDR3. The CDR3 protein is CASSTPRDRPPPYGYTF. The CDR3 nucleotides read TGTGCCAGTAGCACTCCCCGGGACAGGCCCCCGCCCTATGGCTACACCTTC.

The J gene is TRBJ1-6, the V gene TRBV5-1; D might be TRBD1 (5 bases). The CDR3 runs to 14 residues. Looked up from germline, CDR1 is SGHRS and CDR2 is YFSETQ. V lost 0 bases and J 10 bases, leaving 11 bases between the germline ends. The CDR3 DNA follows: TGCGCCAGCAGCTTGGCAGGGTTTGGCTCACCCCTCCACTTT. Protein sequence: CASSLAGFGSPLHF.

This sequence joins TRBV18 and TRBJ1-2; TRBD1 might be the D (5 bases). The germline V gene encodes CDR1 KGHSH and CDR2 LQKENI. The CDR3 has 15 residues. V shed 4 bases and J shed 0 bases, with 12 bases lying between them. In nucleotides, the CDR3 is TGTGCCAGCTCACTAGACAGTGTAACTAACTATGGCTACACCTTC. This codes for CASSLDSVTNYGYTF.

The chain employs TRBV5-1 and TRBJ2-5; TRBD2 aligns across 7 bases. The CDR3 covers 16 residues. CDR1 and CDR2 from the germline V gene are SGHRS and YFSETQ. The trim removed 4 bases at V and 5 bases at J, leaving 14 bases unmatched. The CDR3 DNA is TGCGCCAGCAGCCCCGGGACTACTGGTCCCCGGGAGACCCAGTACTTC. This gives the protein CASSPGTTGPRETQYF.

The chain has TRBV4-1 and TRBJ1-2; D is uncertain. The CDR3 is 17 residues long. V lost 0 bases and J lost 5, with 19 bases in between. Looked up from germline, CDR1 is MGHRA and CDR2 is YSYEKL. The CDR3: CASSQDPPRGSLYGYTF. In nucleotides, the CDR3 is TGCGCCAGCAGCCAAGACCCCCCCCGGGGTTCGCTATATGGCTACACCTTC.

The J gene is TRBJ2-1, the V gene TRBV5-1; a weak D match, TRBD1 (6 bases). V lost 2 bases and J lost 8, with 23 bases in between. Germline V lookup: CDR1 SGHRS, CDR2 YFSETQ. There are 17 residues in the CDR3. The CDR3: CASSLFVSNRVSDEQFF. The CDR3 DNA follows: TGCGCCAGCAGCTTATTCGTTTCCAACAGGGTTTCGGATGAGCAGTTCTTC.

The CDR3 loop reads CASSLAHGQPQHF. The CDR3 region has the DNA TGTGCCAGCAGCTTAGCTCACGGTCAGCCCCAGCATTTT. The genes are TRBV7-3 and TRBJ1-5; D is uncertain. Trimming removed 2 bases at V and 6 bases at J, with 8 bases between. Germline assignment: CDR1 SGHTA and CDR2 FQGTGA. This CDR3 has 13 residues.

The V call is TRBV19, the J call TRBJ2-2; D possibly corresponds to TRBD1 (5 bases). The CDR3 runs to 15 residues. The V and J ends lost 3 bases and 2 bases respectively, with 10 bases between them. Germline V CDR1 and CDR2: LNHDA, SQIVND (reference sequence). Here the CDR3 DNA reads TGTGCCAGTAGTATCCCCAGGGCAAACACCGGGGAGCTGTTTTTT. Translation gives CASSIPRANTGELFF.

V and J are TRBV11-2 and TRBJ2-1; 11 nucleotides match TRBD2. J lost 3 bases, V lost 4 bases, and 8 bases had no gene match. Per germline, CDR1 SGHAT and CDR2 FQNNGV. The CDR3 is 17 residues long. In DNA, the CDR3 is TGTGCCAGCAGCTCCCGACTAGCGGGGCGTTTCTACAATGAGCAGTTCTTC. Its translation: CASSSRLAGRFYNEQFF.

The rearrangement uses TRBV9 and TRBJ1-6; TRBD1 matches at 7 bases. This CDR3 is 15 amino acids long. V dropped 3 bases and J dropped 7; count of bases not matched to a gene: 7. Germline V gene sequence: CDR1 SGDLS, CDR2 YYNGEE. As DNA, the CDR3 is TGTGCCAGCAGCGGCACAGGGGCACCCAATTCACCCCTCCACTTT. It translates to CASSGTGAPNSPLHF.

This clone was recorded once. This sequence joins TRBV30 and TRBJ2-7; no firm D call. From germline, CDR1 is GTSNPN and CDR2 SVGIG (reference sequence). The CDR3 length is 13 residues. V lost 7 bases and J lost 3, with 16 bases in between. The DNA of the CDR3 is TGTGCCTCGGCGGTGGCGGAGAACTACGAGCAGTACTTC. Residues: CASAVAENYEQYF.

The CDR3 nucleotides read TGCGCCAGCAGCTCCACAGGGAATTCACCCCTCCACTTT. Amino acid sequence: CASSSTGNSPLHF. This rearrangement joins TRBV5-1 to TRBJ1-6, with D possibly matching TRBD1 (6 bases). V lost 3 bases and J lost 7, with 8 bases in between. CDR3 size: 13 residues. Per germline, CDR1 SGHRS and CDR2 YFSETQ.

The chain combines TRBV2 with TRBJ1-2; no definite D call. This CDR3 comprises 14 residues. The germline CDR1 and CDR2 sequences are SNHLY and FYNNEI. Trimming stripped 7 bases from V and 4 bases from J, with 16 bases between. The CDR3 here is CASTWTSGLYGYTF. CDR3 nucleotides: TGTGCCAGCACCTGGACGAGCGGCCTCTATGGCTACACCTTC.